Below are 25 T cell receptor beta chains sequenced from a single sample in a study of blood T cell repertoires in COVID-19. Some clones are missing from TCRdb's copy, which holds only in-frame ones; the method was immunoSEQ multiplex PCR. The data contain 61,000 or so clones, approximately 79% of them singletons. The sample comprised peripheral blood. The receptors derive from a woman in her 70s with acute or convalescent COVID-19.

The chain combines TRBV18 with TRBJ1-5; TRBD1 matches 9 bases. The length of the CDR3 is 16 residues. The germline V gene has CDR1 KGHSH and CDR2 LQKENI. V was pared by 4 bases and J by 6 bases, with 10 bases of the junction left unmatched. Here the CDR3 DNA reads TGTGCCAGCTCACAACTTACAGGGGGCGCGGGTCAGCCCCAGCATTTT. Its protein is CASSQLTGGAGQPQHF.

V is TRBV5-4 and J is TRBJ2-7; D may be TRBD1 (5 bases). The CDR3 totals 14 residues. The germline V and J ends were trimmed by 3 bases and 5 bases, with 15 bases remaining between them. Germline lookup yields CDR1 SGHNT and CDR2 YYREEE (reference sequence). The chain's CDR3 is CASSYPGYVDEQYF. The CDR3 nucleotides are TGTGCCAGCAGCTATCCAGGGTACGTCGACGAGCAGTACTTC.

This clone was picked up a small number of times. J is TRBJ1-1 and V is TRBV27; D is undetermined. V was shortened by 3 bases and J by 4 bases, with 12 bases between the two germline ends. Per germline, CDR1 MNHEY and CDR2 SMNVEV (reference sequence). This CDR3 region has 14 residues. CDR3 residues: CASSFLGGGTEAFF. The CDR3 nucleotides are TGTGCCAGCAGTTTCTTGGGTGGCGGCACTGAAGCTTTCTTT.

V usage is TRBV5-4 and J usage is TRBJ2-5; 8 bases are shared with TRBD1. After removal of 5 bases from V and 5 bases from J, the junction contained 8 bases not matched to a gene. Germline V gene data show CDR1 as SGHNT and CDR2 as YYREEE (reference sequence). The CDR3 is made up of 14 amino acids. The CDR3 spells CASSFTQGAETQYF. The CDR3 DNA reads TGTGCCAGCAGTTTTACCCAGGGGGCGGAGACCCAGTACTTC.

The CDR3 reads CASSQFHRDQPQHF. CDR3 DNA sequence: TGCGCCAGCAGTCAATTTCATCGGGATCAGCCCCAGCATTTT. The chain joins TRBV23-1 to TRBJ1-5; the D is unclear. TRBV23-1 is labeled an ORF, and its function is uncertain. The CDR3 runs to 14 residues. Deletions cut 1 base from V and 5 bases from J, with 9 bases between.

The rearrangement links TRBV2 to TRBJ2-3; D remains unclear. This CDR3 comprises 11 residues. Germline V lookup: CDR1 SNHLY, CDR2 FYNNEI. With 6 bases removed from V and 4 bases from J, the gap between germline ends came to 5 bases. The CDR3 DNA follows: TGTGCCAGCAGGTTAGCAGATACGCAGTATTTT. This codes for CASRLADTQYF.

The rearrangement links TRBV28 to TRBJ1-2; 8 nucleotides agree with TRBD1. Looked up from germline, CDR1 is MDHEN and CDR2 is SYDVKM. The CDR3 is made up of 13 amino acids. V dropped 5 bases and J dropped 5; count of bases not matched to a gene: 4. As DNA, the CDR3 is TGTGCCAGCAGTGCGACAGGGGATTATGGCTACACCTTC. Translated, it gives CASSATGDYGYTF.

CDR3 loop: CASSLGTGAPGAEQYF. The CDR3 DNA is TGTGCCAGCAGCTTGGGGACAGGGGCGCCAGGGGCCGAGCAGTACTTC. The chain links TRBV5-5 to TRBJ2-7; 9 bases agree with TRBD1. J gave up 6 bases and V 0 bases, and 10 bases lay outside the gene matches. CDR1 and CDR2 from the germline V gene are SGHKS and YYEKEE (reference sequence). This CDR3 has 16 residues.

With regard to this clone: One junction end disagrees with the germline gene, perhaps due to a read error. The rearrangement links TRBV7-9 to TRBJ2-5; TRBD2 matches at 8 bases. The CDR3 is 13 amino acids. In germline, CDR1 is SEHNR, CDR2 FQNEAQ (reference sequence). This CDR3 is CVSSSTREGTQYF. The CDR3 nucleotides read TGTGTCAGCAGCTCTACCCGGGAGGGGACCCAGTACTTC.

The J gene is TRBJ2-7, the V gene TRBV5-5, with D perhaps TRBD1 (6 bases). This CDR3 spans 18 amino acids. The germline CDR1 and CDR2 sequences are SGHKS and YYEKEE (reference sequence). The ends were cut back, 4 bases at V and 2 bases at J, with 25 bases in the middle. CDR3 amino acids: CASSRRYSQGLTPYEQYF. In DNA form, the CDR3 reads TGTGCCAGCAGCCGGCGTTACTCGCAGGGGCTTACCCCCTACGAGCAGTACTTC.

The gene calls are TRBV5-6 and TRBJ2-7; 7 bases fit TRBD2. CDR3 length: 17 residues. V shed 4 bases, J shed 2 bases, and the junction held 15 bases outside the gene matches. CDR1 and CDR2 (germline): SGHDT, YYEEEE. The CDR3 DNA follows: TGTGCCAGCAGCCCTCTCTTAGAACGGGGGGTGACCTACGAGCAGTACTTC. Translating it yields CASSPLLERGVTYEQYF.

This clone has just a few counts. The V gene is TRBV10-3, the J gene TRBJ2-1, with 11 positions matching TRBD2. Germline CDR1 is ENHRY and CDR2 is SYGVKD. The length of the CDR3 is 18 residues. The V and J ends lost 8 bases and 5 bases, in that order; junction bases with no gene match: 17. CDR3 sequence: CAIHTGASGGPGDNEQFF. Here the CDR3 DNA reads TGTGCCATCCATACGGGGGCTAGCGGGGGGCCTGGGGACAATGAGCAGTTCTTC.

The J gene is TRBJ2-1, the V gene TRBV6-2 or TRBV6-3, with 13 nucleotides matching TRBD2. The junction had 11 bases not matched to a gene; V was cut back by 5 bases and J by 1 base. Germline V gene sequence: CDR1 MNHEY, CDR2 SVGEGT. The length of the CDR3 is 19 residues. The DNA for the CDR3 is TGTGCCAGCAGTAATCTCGGGACTAGCGGGGTGGGGTCCTACAATGAGCAGTTCTTC. This encodes CASSNLGTSGVGSYNEQFF.

This clone was counted many times. The V gene is TRBV6-2 or TRBV6-3, the J gene TRBJ2-7; 10 bases align to TRBD1. Per germline, CDR1 MNHEY and CDR2 SVGEGT. Losses at the gene ends were 5 bases for V and 2 bases for J; bases not matched to a gene: 6. The length of the CDR3 is 15 residues. DNA of the CDR3: TGTGCCAGCAGTACGACCGGGACAGGGGCCTACGAGCAGTACTTC. Its translation: CASSTTGTGAYEQYF.

V gene TRBV7-2 combines with J gene TRBJ2-3; 11 bases line up with TRBD2. CDR3 length: 16 residues. With 5 bases clipped from V and 1 base from J, the junction kept 5 bases outside the gene matches. CDR1 is SGHTA and CDR2 is FQGNSA in the germline V gene. CDR3 sequence: CASSGRLAGRTDTQYF. In DNA, the CDR3 is TGTGCCAGCAGCGGCCGACTAGCGGGGCGCACAGATACGCAGTATTTT. Full variable domain (missing parts from reference TRBV7-2 and TRBJ2-3): GAGVSQSPSNKVTEKGKDVELRCDPISGHTALYWYRQSLGQGLEFLIYFQGNSAPDKSGLPSDRFSAERTGGSVSTLTIQRTQQEDSAVYLCASSGRLAGRTDTQYFGPGTRLTVL.

V is TRBV19 and J is TRBJ2-7, with D perhaps TRBD1 (6 bases). From germline, CDR1 is LNHDA and CDR2 SQIVND (reference sequence). Trimming left V 3 bases short and J 0 bases short, with 12 bases between. The CDR3 covers 15 residues. The CDR3 DNA sequence: TGTGCCAGTAGTATCCGGGACACGACCTCCTACGAGCAGTACTTC. This codes for CASSIRDTTSYEQYF.

This clone was counted a few times. This chain uses TRBV19 with TRBJ1-4; maybe TRBD1 (5 bases). V shed 5 bases and J shed 1 base, with 11 bases lying between them. Germline-derived CDR1 and CDR2 are LNHDA and SQIVND (reference sequence). This CDR3 region has 15 residues. CDR3: CASSRQGITNEKLFF. The CDR3, as DNA: TGTGCCAGTAGTCGGCAGGGTATAACTAATGAAAAACTGTTTTTT.

This clone has a single count. J is TRBJ1-1 and V is TRBV7-9; 8 nucleotides agree with TRBD1. The CDR3 has 14 amino acids. Germline V gene lookup returns CDR1 SEHNR and CDR2 FQNEAQ (reference sequence). The J segment lost 6 bases and the V segment lost 7 bases, leaving 10 bases of the junction unmatched. The CDR3 DNA follows: TGTGCCAGCACCCGTCACCAGGGGGCGGCTGAAGCTTTCTTT. Amino acid sequence: CASTRHQGAAEAFF.

The rearrangement uses TRBV9 and TRBJ2-1, with no clear D. Trimming took 5 bases from V and 5 from J, leaving 14 bases between them. Germline V gene sequence: CDR1 SGDLS, CDR2 YYNGEE. The CDR3 spans 14 residues. The CDR3 bases are TGTGCCAGCAGTGGATTAGGCAGGAACAATGAGCAGTTCTTC. Amino acids: CASSGLGRNNEQFF.

CDR3 nucleotide sequence: TGTGCCAGCAGCTCCGGGGTCACCTACGAGCAGTACTTC. This codes for CASSSGVTYEQYF. The chain links TRBV7-6 to TRBJ2-7; tentatively, D is TRBD2 (5 bases). There are 13 residues in the CDR3. V was cut by 4 bases and J by 2 bases, with 9 bases left in between. The germline gives CDR1 SGHVS, CDR2 FNYEAQ.

The chain has TRBV11-2 and TRBJ2-3; a weak D match, TRBD2 (5 bases). The V gene lost 1 base and the J gene lost 6 bases, with 11 bases spanning the gap. Germline V gives CDR1 SGHAT, CDR2 FQNNGV. CDR3 length: 14 amino acids. CDR3 loop: CASSLAGSGDTQYF. CDR3 coding DNA: TGTGCCAGCAGCTTAGCGGGGAGTGGTGATACGCAGTATTTT.

This chain links TRBV6-2 or TRBV6-3 with TRBJ2-2, with D maybe TRBD2 (7 bases). The CDR3 extends over 15 amino acids. Germline CDR1 MNHEY, CDR2 SVGEGT. The germline V and J ends were trimmed by 3 bases and 4 bases, with 12 bases remaining between them. The CDR3 region is CASSYQGGATGELFF. In nucleotides, the CDR3 is TGTGCCAGCAGTTATCAAGGGGGGGCCACCGGGGAGCTGTTTTTT.

The chain is built from TRBV10-3 and TRBJ1-1; the D is unclear. From germline, CDR1 is ENHRY and CDR2 SYGVKD. V was clipped by 4 bases and J by 2 bases, with 11 bases between them. The CDR3 consists of 14 residues. The DNA for the CDR3 is TGTGCCATCAGTGTATCGGGATATAACACTGAAGCTTTCTTT. Translated, it gives CAISVSGYNTEAFF.

The J gene is TRBJ1-1, the V gene TRBV5-8, with D possibly TRBD1 on 6 matching bases. V was trimmed by 5 bases and J by 7 bases, leaving 21 bases between them. The CDR3 contains 15 residues. Per germline, CDR1 SGHTS and CDR2 YDEGEE. CDR3 amino acids: CASSSDTGPEDEAFF. The CDR3, as DNA: TGTGCCAGCAGTTCCGACACAGGGCCCGAGGATGAAGCTTTCTTT.

This chain connects TRBV5-4 to TRBJ2-3; the D gene is possibly TRBD1 (5 bases). V shed 0 bases and J shed 2 bases, with 10 bases lying between them. Looked up from germline, CDR1 is SGHNT and CDR2 is YYREEE (reference sequence). This CDR3 spans 15 amino acids. Written as DNA, the CDR3 is TGTGCCAGCAGCTTGGCGTTGGACAACACAGATACGCAGTATTTT. As protein: CASSLALDNTDTQYF. Looking up the rest from reference TRBV5-4 and TRBJ2-3 gives the full variable domain: ETGVTQSPTHLIKTRGQQVTLRCSSQSGHNTVSWYQQALGQGPQFIFQYYREEENGRGNFPPRFSGLQFPNYSSELNVNALELDDSALYLCASSLALDNTDTQYFGPGTRLTVL.